This TCR beta chain was identified during a study of T cell repertoires in ileal Crohn's disease. At the level of the study: Patients had a median 7.9-year disease duration, and approximately 35% were active smokers.

Profiled with immunoSEQ multiplex PCR; TCRdb holds only in-frame clones, not every one. The table has approximately 7,000 clones, 70% to 85% seen once. The study's findings and limits: Clonal expansions were more frequent in active smokers than non-smokers at surgery. Mucosal expansions were suggested to be mainly CD8 T cells.

This clone was seen only a few times. What it binds is unknown. The identical CDR3 is also encoded by other nucleotide sequences in the sample. The V end was cut by 0 bases, the J end by 1 base, with 9 bases between. CDR3 size: 14 residues. Germline-derived CDR1 and CDR2 are SQVTM and ANQGSEA. Time point denoted: proximal margin of the surgical specimen (macroscopically non-inflamed). Sequencing used ileal tissue. V is TRBV29-1 and J is TRBJ1-1; D gene unclear. This TCR derives from an adult with Crohn's disease. The CDR3 coding sequence is TGCAGCGTTGAAGATCGGCGGGGGAACACTGAAGCTTTCTTT. Translated, it gives CSVEDRRGNTEAFF. Complete variable domain (other parts from reference TRBV29-1 and TRBJ1-1): SAVISQKPSRDICQRGTSLTIQCQVDSQVTMMFWYRQQPGQSLTLIATANQGSEATYESGFVIDKFPISRPNLTFSTLTVSNMSPEDSSIYLCSVEDRRGNTEAFFGQGTRLTVV.